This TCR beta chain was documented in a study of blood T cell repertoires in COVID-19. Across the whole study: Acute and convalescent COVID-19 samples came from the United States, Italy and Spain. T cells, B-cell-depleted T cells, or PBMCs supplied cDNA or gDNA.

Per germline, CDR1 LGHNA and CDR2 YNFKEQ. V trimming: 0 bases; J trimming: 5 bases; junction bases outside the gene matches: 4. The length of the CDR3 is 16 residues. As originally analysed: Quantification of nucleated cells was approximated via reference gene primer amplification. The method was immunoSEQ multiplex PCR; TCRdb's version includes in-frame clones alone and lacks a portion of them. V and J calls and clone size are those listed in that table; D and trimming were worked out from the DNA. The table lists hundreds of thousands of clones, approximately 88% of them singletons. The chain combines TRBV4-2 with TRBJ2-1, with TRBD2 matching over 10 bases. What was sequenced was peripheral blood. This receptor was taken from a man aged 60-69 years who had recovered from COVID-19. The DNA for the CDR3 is TGTGCCAGCAGCCAAGAGGCTAGCGGGGGACACAATGAGCAGTTCTTC. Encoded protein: CASSQEASGGHNEQFF.